This T cell receptor (beta chain) was observed in a study of blood T cell repertoires in COVID-19. Whole-study context: Collection of acute and convalescent COVID-19 samples took place in the United States, Italy and Spain.

Measured with immunoSEQ multiplex PCR; TCRdb has only the in-frame clones, and not every one. Here the sample spans 120,000 or so clones, 88% being singletons. This clone occurred a few times. V gave up 2 bases and J gave up 2 bases; unmatched junction bases: 13. The germline CDR1 and CDR2 sequences are LGHNA and YNFKEQ. This CDR3 spans 19 amino acids. The sample taken for sequencing was peripheral blood. The origin of this receptor is a woman aged 45-65 years with active or convalescent COVID-19. The rearrangement uses TRBV4-2 and TRBJ2-7, with 12 bases fitting TRBD2. The CDR3 DNA reads as TGTGCCAGCAGCCAACCCTCTTCGGGACTAGCGGGCTCGACCTACGAGCAGTACTTC. Residues: CASSQPSSGLAGSTYEQYF.